These T cell receptor beta chains were read from a single sample in a study of identical twins. TCRdb ran MiXCR on the 5' RACE reads and lists one entry per CDR3 protein. The repertoire consists of around 250,000 distinct CDR3 sequences, with about 12% occurring once and the leading ten covering about 3.9%. In addition, the sample was reused for a study of yellow fever vaccine responses in identical twins.

The sequenced sample consisted of memory (CD45RO+) T cells sorted from blood. The receptors originated from a woman younger than 35 in good health. The conserved cysteine and the conserved F or W are not part of the CDR3 here.

>TRBV27|TRBJ2-1
ASSFNGLINEQF
>TRBV6-1|TRBJ2-7
ASSRQTYEQY
>TRBV27|TRBJ2-7
ASSYSSTGSYEQY
>TRBV27|TRBJ2-3
ASRSLRAGGTDTQY
>TRBV12-3/TRBV12-4|TRBJ1-3
ASTPDRRGNTIY
>TRBV3-1|TRBJ2-1
ASSQARGGEQF
>TRBV20-1|TRBJ2-7
SAKTGVASYEQY
>TRBV5-1|TRBJ2-5
ASSLAAGSGQETQY
>TRBV6-1|TRBJ2-1
AIRQGGSYNEQF
>TRBV30|TRBJ2-1
AWSRRQDLNEQF
>TRBV20-1|TRBJ2-5
SASPHTAHETQY
>TRBV18|TRBJ2-1
ASSPQKLALEQF
>TRBV27|TRBJ2-3
ASSRLSGGRNTQY
>TRBV20-1|TRBJ1-1
SAPRSGSEAF
>TRBV19|TRBJ2-7
ASMDLSDPANEQY
>TRBV5-1|TRBJ2-6
ASSLDRVTGANVLT
>TRBV2|TRBJ2-7
ASRRVSNEQY
>TRBV4-1|TRBJ1-5
ASSQDPPSYSNQPQH
>TRBV7-6|TRBJ1-2
ASSLEIQGIYGYT
>TRBV5-1|TRBJ2-1
ASSLGTGKNSDNEQF
>TRBV6-1|TRBJ2-7
ASSATSGLRAYEQY
>TRBV12-3/TRBV12-4|TRBJ1-6
ASSLGQFYNSPLH
>TRBV5-5|TRBJ2-7
ASSLEDEQY
>TRBV6-2/TRBV6-3|TRBJ2-7
ASSFGTSGRTEQY
>TRBV24-1|TRBJ2-1
ATSDEQGYNEQF
>TRBV11-2|TRBJ2-1
ASSFIGSNEQF
>TRBV30|TRBJ2-7
AWSKQSSYEQY
>TRBV27|TRBJ2-7
ASTSGQGYEQY
>TRBV4-1|TRBJ2-1
ASSQVNLIAYNEQF
>TRBV20-1|TRBJ1-1
SASIKTGMNTEAF
>TRBV5-5|TRBJ2-7
ASSFGLVRGSYEQY
>TRBV18|TRBJ2-5
ASSPPQGETQY
>TRBV10-3|TRBJ2-1
AISEFRHPNEQF
>TRBV29-1|TRBJ1-3
SVVSAEAGNTIY
>TRBV12-3/TRBV12-4|TRBJ2-7
ASSSTWEQY
>TRBV10-3|TRBJ1-4
AISERQGVNEKLF
>TRBV15|TRBJ2-6
ATSRDGDRGVYSGANVLT
>TRBV30|TRBJ1-6
AWSHRQGVSPLH
>TRBV12-3/TRBV12-4|TRBJ2-1
ASSSGQGTVNEQF
>TRBV10-3|TRBJ2-1
AISEAGLEQF
>TRBV27|TRBJ2-1
ASSFATGPRSAGGSHNEQF
>TRBV7-8|TRBJ2-2
ASSLISTGELF
>TRBV3-1|TRBJ2-3
ASSQASGTADTQY
>TRBV19|TRBJ2-5
ASSIGGTYQETQY
>TRBV5-1|TRBJ2-1
ASSFIPGQGNEQF
>TRBV2|TRBJ2-7
ASSPSGKGYEQY
>TRBV7-9|TRBJ2-3
AIPPLGSTDTQY
>TRBV7-8|TRBJ2-7
ASSSPASGGVYEQY
>TRBV30|TRBJ1-5
AWSAKGDQPQH
>TRBV5-6|TRBJ2-1
ASSLGGFYNEQF
>TRBV7-3|TRBJ2-6
ASSIRQESSGANVLT
>TRBV6-2/TRBV6-3|TRBJ2-7
ASSYRPTGAYEQY
>TRBV20-1|TRBJ2-7
SAPRRASVPYEQY
>TRBV15|TRBJ2-3
ATSRPGTDTQY
>TRBV4-1|TRBJ2-5
ASSQDIGGVWEETQY